This is a list of T cell receptor beta chains from one sample in a study of OX40 agonist ivuxolimab in advanced cancers. Here immunoSEQ multiplex PCR was the method, and the copy in TCRdb shows in-frame clones only, minus some. The sample carries about 73,000 clones, just over 85% recorded once. Here the sequenced sample was CD4+ or CD8+ T cells sorted from blood, taken in a trial of the OX40 agonist ivuxolimab. Receptors originate from an adult with an advanced solid tumor such as melanoma, head and neck, liver or kidney cancer. CDR3s include the opening cysteine and the closing phenylalanine or tryptophan. Fields, in order: J gene, CDR3 length, D gene, V gene, clone size, CDR3 DNA, CDR3 protein. A D gene is named only where the DNA matches it firmly. Clone size is shown for a subset of rows, as once, few, many or a class of expanded clone.

TRBJ1-2 12 NA TRBV7-2 NA TGTGCCAGCAGCACCCAAGAGTCGGGCTACACCTTC CASSTQESGYTF
TRBJ2-2 15 TRBD2 TRBV25-1 NA TGTGCCAGCAGTGAACTAGCGGGATTAGCCGGGGAGCTGTTTTTT CASSELAGLAGELFF
TRBJ2-7 15 TRBD2 TRBV7-9 NA TGTGCCAGCAGCTTAGTGGGGACTAGCGGGGCTGAGCAGTACTTC CASSLVGTSGAEQYF
TRBJ2-7 14 TRBD2 TRBV7-2 NA TGTGCCAGCAGCGGTCTAGCGGGGGTCTACGAGCAGTACTTC CASSGLAGVYEQYF
TRBJ1-1 15 TRBD1 TRBV4-3 once TGCGCCAGCAGCCAGCAGGGGGGTCCGAACACTGAAGCTTTCTTT CASSQQGGPNTEAFF
TRBJ1-5 15 NA TRBV30 once TGTGCCTGGAGTGTCGGGGGGCTTCGCAATCAGCCCCAGCATTTT CAWSVGGLRNQPQHF
TRBJ2-7 17 TRBD2 TRBV5-1 NA TGCGCCAGCAGCTTGGCGGCAGGTAAAGCGGGGAACTACGAGCAGTACTTC CASSLAAGKAGNYEQYF
TRBJ1-2 13 TRBD1 TRBV29-1 once TGCAGCGGCCGGGGACAGGGGACCTATGGCTACACCTTC CSGRGQGTYGYTF
TRBJ1-2 12 NA TRBV6-5 NA TGTGCCAGCACCCCAGCTCTCTATGGCTACACCTTC CASTPALYGYTF
TRBJ2-2 16 TRBD2 TRBV7-2 NA TGTGCCAGCAGCTTAGCGGCGGGGGCGAACACCGGGGAGCTGTTTTTT CASSLAAGANTGELFF
TRBJ1-2 9 NA TRBV10-3 NA TGTGCCAAAAACTATGGCTACACCTTC CAKNYGYTF
TRBJ1-4 15 TRBD1 TRBV5-1 once TGCGCCAGCTGGACCGGGACAGGGACGAATGAAAAACTGTTTTTT CASWTGTGTNEKLFF
TRBJ2-5 14 NA TRBV10-1 NA TGCGCCAGCAGTGATGAGGGAGTGGGGAAGACCCAGTACTTC CASSDEGVGKTQYF
TRBJ2-1 16 NA TRBV11-2 NA TGTGCCAGCAGGGGGGGACAGTCTATATCCTACAATGAGCAGTTCTTC CASRGGQSISYNEQFF
TRBJ1-1 13 NA TRBV29-1 NA TGCAGCGTTGACCGGCGGGCTAACACTGAAGCTTTCTTT CSVDRRANTEAFF
TRBJ2-3 15 TRBD2 TRBV19 NA TGTGCCAGTAGTTCCCGACTAGCCAGCACAGATACGCAGTATTTT CASSSRLASTDTQYF
TRBJ2-3 13 NA TRBV6-4 NA TGTGCCAGCAGTGGGACAGAAGCAGATACGCAGTATTTT CASSGTEADTQYF
TRBJ1-6 16 NA TRBV6-5 NA TGTGCCAGCAGCTACGGAGACAGATACAATAATTCACCCCTCCACTTT CASSYGDRYNNSPLHF
TRBJ1-2 15 TRBD1 TRBV5-1 once TGCGCCAGCAGCTCGACAGGGGAGGGCTACTATGGCTACACCTTC CASSSTGEGYYGYTF
TRBJ2-2 14 TRBD1 TRBV5-5 NA TGTGCCAGCCTAGGGGGCTTTAACACCGGGGAGCTGTTTTTT CASLGGFNTGELFF
TRBJ1-2 13 NA TRBV9 NA TGTGCCAGCAGCCCCGATGGGGTCTATGGCTACACCTTC CASSPDGVYGYTF
TRBJ2-4 13 NA TRBV7-7 NA TGTGCTAGCAGCTCGAGTCCCTCCGGCATTCAGTACTTC CASSSSPSGIQYF
TRBJ2-3 14 NA TRBV12-5 NA TGTGCTAGTGGCAAATGGCGGGGGCCCTCGACGCAGTATTTT CASGKWRGPSTQYF